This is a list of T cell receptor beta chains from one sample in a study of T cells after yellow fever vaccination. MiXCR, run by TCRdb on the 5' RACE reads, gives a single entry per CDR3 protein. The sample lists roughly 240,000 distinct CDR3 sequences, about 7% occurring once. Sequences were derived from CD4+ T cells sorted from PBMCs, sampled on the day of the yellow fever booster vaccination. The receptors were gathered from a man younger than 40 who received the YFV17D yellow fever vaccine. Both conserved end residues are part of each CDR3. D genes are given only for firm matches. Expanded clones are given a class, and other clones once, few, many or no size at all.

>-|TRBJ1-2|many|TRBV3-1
CASSRSSGYTF
TGTGCCAGCAGCCGATCTTCCGGCTACACCTTC
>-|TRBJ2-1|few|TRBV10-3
CAIGSYNEQFF
TGTGCCATCGGTTCATACAATGAGCAGTTCTTC
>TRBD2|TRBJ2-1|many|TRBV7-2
CASSLASTSGSYNEQFF
TGTGCCAGCAGCTTAGCCTCCACTAGCGGGAGCTACAATGAGCAGTTCTTC
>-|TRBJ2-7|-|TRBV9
CASSVGSGNEGYEQYF
TGTGCCAGCAGCGTAGGATCCGGGAACGAGGGTTACGAGCAGTACTTC
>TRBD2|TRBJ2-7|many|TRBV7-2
CASSPGIAGYEQYF
TGTGCCAGCAGCCCCGGTATAGCGGGATACGAGCAGTACTTC
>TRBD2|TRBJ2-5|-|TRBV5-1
CASSIAGEKTQYF
TGCGCCAGCAGCATAGCGGGAGAGAAGACCCAGTACTTC
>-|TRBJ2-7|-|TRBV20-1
CSAPDKTYEQYF
TGCAGTGCTCCCGACAAGACCTACGAGCAGTACTTC
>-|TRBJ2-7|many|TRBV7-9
CASSLYGFSGEQYF
TGTGCCAGCAGCTTATACGGCTTCTCGGGGGAGCAGTACTTC
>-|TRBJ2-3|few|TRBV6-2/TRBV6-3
CASSSGLERVYSTDTQYF
TGTGCCAGCAGCTCAGGACTTGAGCGAGTCTATAGCACAGATACGCAGTATTTT
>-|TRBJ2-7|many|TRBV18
CASSPIGGYEQYF
TGTGCCAGCTCACCAATAGGTGGCTACGAGCAGTACTTC
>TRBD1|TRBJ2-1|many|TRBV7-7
CASSSGPDYGTGNNEQFF
TGTGCTAGCAGCTCCGGACCAGATTACGGGACAGGCAACAATGAGCAGTTCTTC
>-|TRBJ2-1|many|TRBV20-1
CSARRDSGEQFF
TGCAGTGCCCGCCGGGACTCAGGGGAGCAGTTCTTC
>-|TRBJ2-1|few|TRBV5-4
CASSLLISSYNEQFF
TGTGCCAGCAGCTTACTAATCAGCTCCTACAATGAGCAGTTCTTC
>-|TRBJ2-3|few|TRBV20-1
CSARTPGHSGSITDTQYF
TGCAGTGCTAGAACTCCGGGACACAGCGGGTCCATCACAGATACGCAGTATTTT
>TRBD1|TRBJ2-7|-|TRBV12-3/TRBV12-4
CASSLGDRAYEQYF
TGTGCCAGCAGCCTAGGGGACAGGGCCTACGAGCAGTACTTC
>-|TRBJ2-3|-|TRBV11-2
CASSPRGRGATDTQYF
TGTGCCAGCAGCCCCCGGGGGAGGGGGGCCACAGATACGCAGTATTTT
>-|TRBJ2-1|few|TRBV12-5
CATVPSAGGYNEQFF
TGTGCTACAGTCCCTAGCGCGGGCGGATACAATGAGCAGTTCTTC
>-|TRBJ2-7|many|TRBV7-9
CASSQTGSLYEQYF
TGTGCCAGCAGCCAAACAGGGAGCCTCTACGAGCAGTACTTC
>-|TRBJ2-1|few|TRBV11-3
CASSLDRPGNSEQFF
TGTGCCAGCAGCTTAGATCGCCCGGGAAATAGTGAGCAGTTCTTC
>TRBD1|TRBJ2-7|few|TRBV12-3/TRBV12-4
CASSSGPGQGTYEQYF
TGTGCCAGCAGTTCGGGACCGGGACAGGGGACCTACGAGCAGTACTTC
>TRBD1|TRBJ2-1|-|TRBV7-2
CASSAGTGSEQFF
TGTGCCAGCAGCGCGGGGACAGGGAGTGAGCAGTTCTTC
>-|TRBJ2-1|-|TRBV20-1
CSARDQALATSYNEQFF
TGCAGTGCTAGAGACCAAGCGTTGGCTACCTCCTACAATGAGCAGTTCTTC
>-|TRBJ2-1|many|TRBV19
CASRTEGETEQFF
TGTGCCAGCCGAACGGAGGGGGAGACTGAGCAGTTCTTC